These 27 T cell receptor beta chains were sequenced from one sample in a study of T cells in Graves' hyperthyroidism and ophthalmopathy. Using RNA transcripts as the source, TCR beta CDR3 regions were amplified. HTBI primers were employed in a first-round RT-PCR of the TCR CDR3. TCRdb fed the multiplex PCR reads into MiXCR, producing one record per CDR3 protein. Of 650,000 to 850,000 distinct CDR3 sequences listed, around 20% were seen once; the top ten hold around 15%. Sequencing was performed on blood. These receptors came from a woman between 45 and 60 years old with Graves' hyperthyroidism that later progressed to Graves' ophthalmopathy.

The V gene is TRBV30, the J gene TRBJ2-1, with TRBD2 matching over 8 bases. CDR3 length equals 13 residues. With V trimmed by 2 bases and J by 7 bases, 4 bases remained unmatched. CDR1 is GTSNPN, CDR2 SVGIG, per germline (reference sequence). CDR3 bases: TGTGCCTGGAGTACGGGGGGGGATAATGAGCAGTTCTTC. Translation gives CAWSTGGDNEQFF. Complete variable domain (other parts from reference TRBV30 and TRBJ2-1): SQTIHQWPATLVQPVGSPLSLECTVEGTSNPNLYWYRQAAGRGLQLLFYSVGIGQISSEVPQNLSASRPQDRQFILSSKKLLLSDSGFYLCAWSTGGDNEQFFGPGTRLTVL.

The rearrangement links TRBV5-1 to TRBJ1-5, with 9 bases fitting TRBD1. Germline CDR1 and CDR2: SGHRS and YFSETQ. The V segment lost 4 bases and the J segment 5 bases; nucleotides outside the gene matches: 7. This CDR3 spans 15 amino acids. The CDR3 sequence is CASSDGQGLDQPQHF. In DNA form, the CDR3 reads TGCGCCAGCAGCGACGGACAGGGGCTTGATCAGCCCCAGCATTTT.

This clonotype was recorded many times. The gene calls are TRBV7-8 and TRBJ2-4; 10 bases align to TRBD1. V dropped 4 bases and J dropped 3; count of bases not matched to a gene: 3. The CDR3 totals 15 residues. Germline V gene data show CDR1 as SGHVS and CDR2 as FQNEAQ. The CDR3 sequence: CASSSTGGGKNIQYF. The CDR3 DNA sequence: TGTGCCAGCAGCTCGACAGGGGGCGGCAAAAACATTCAGTACTTC.

The sample holds a few counts of this clonotype. The genes are TRBV29-1 and TRBJ2-1, with D possibly matching TRBD1 (6 bases). Deletions cut 7 bases from V and 6 bases from J, with 22 bases between. The CDR3 loop spans 15 amino acids. Germline lookup yields CDR1 SQVTM and CDR2 ANQGSEA. As DNA, the CDR3 is TGCAGCGCCGACAGGACCAGGGCTGGGGGCAATGAGCAGTTCTTC. As protein: CSADRTRAGGNEQFF.

As DNA, the CDR3 is TGTGCCAGCAGCTTGGCGTTGGGCGGCAGCTCCTACAATGAGCAGTTCTTC. Its translation is CASSLALGGSSYNEQFF. The chain joins TRBV5-4 to TRBJ2-1; D unclear. Per germline, CDR1 SGHNT and CDR2 YYREEE (reference sequence). The V end was cut by 0 bases, the J end by 0 bases, with 13 bases between. The length of the CDR3 is 17 residues.

There are many counts of this clonotype. V and J are TRBV12-3 or TRBV12-4 and TRBJ2-2, with D hard to call. The CDR3 contains 14 residues. The V end was cut by 0 bases, the J end by 3 bases, with 5 bases between. The CDR3 nucleotides read TGTGCCAGCAGTTTAGCACTTTACACCGGGGAGCTGTTTTTT. Protein product: CASSLALYTGELFF.

The J gene is TRBJ2-7, the V gene TRBV18; D is ambiguous. The CDR3 length is 11 residues. Germline assignment: CDR1 KGHSH and CDR2 LQKENI. Trimming pared 7 bases from V and 4 bases from J, leaving 8 bases between. DNA of the CDR3: TGTGCCAGCTTATCGGAGTACGAGCAGTACTTC. Protein product: CASLSEYEQYF.

This clonotype was seen only a few times. V usage is TRBV11-1 and J usage is TRBJ1-3; D gene uncertain. Germline V CDR1 and CDR2: SGHAT, FQDESV (reference sequence). V gave up 4 bases and J gave up 4 bases, with 17 bases separating them. CDR3 size: 16 residues. CDR3 residues: CASSSPWGLRGNTIYF. DNA for the CDR3: TGTGCCAGCAGCTCGCCCTGGGGTCTCAGAGGAAACACCATATATTTT.

This clonotype was counted at least ten times. V is TRBV3-1 and J is TRBJ2-7, with D tentatively TRBD2 (6 bases). Germline V gives CDR1 LGHDT, CDR2 YNNKEL (reference sequence). The CDR3 has 16 residues. V dropped 0 bases and J dropped 3 bases, with 15 bases sitting between them. The CDR3 coding sequence is TGTGCCAGCAGCCAAGACGGAGGCGGGGCTTACTACGAGCAGTACTTC. It translates to CASSQDGGGAYYEQYF.

This clonotype was counted many times. J is TRBJ2-1 and V is TRBV20-1, with a weak D call TRBD2 (5 bases). The germline CDR1 and CDR2 sequences are DFQATT and SNEGSKA (reference sequence). This CDR3 is built from 15 residues. V dropped 6 bases and J dropped 3 bases, with 18 bases sitting between them. In DNA form, the CDR3 reads TGCAGTGCCGGACTCGCGGAAGCGGACTACAATGAGCAGTTCTTC. It is translated as CSAGLAEADYNEQFF.

This clonotype appeared a few times. The chain couples TRBV12-3 or TRBV12-4 to TRBJ2-1, with a possible D match to TRBD2 (6 bases). The CDR3 extends over 15 amino acids. Trimming pared 2 bases from V and 9 bases from J, leaving 17 bases between. The CDR3, as DNA: TGTGCCAGCAGTTTATGGGGGGATACCTTGGGTGAGCAGTTCTTC. Its protein product is CASSLWGDTLGEQFF.

This clonotype was observed many times. This sequence joins TRBV27 and TRBJ1-2, with D unclear. This CDR3 has 16 residues. The germline V gene has CDR1 MNHEY and CDR2 SMNVEV (reference sequence). With 1 base removed from V and 2 bases from J, the gap between germline ends came to 14 bases. The CDR3, as DNA: TGTGCCAGCAGTTTATACGACGGAAACACGAACTATGGCTACACCTTC. Encoded protein: CASSLYDGNTNYGYTF.

This clonotype came up a few times. The chain uses TRBV18 and TRBJ1-6, with unresolved D. Between the trimmed V and J ends, which lost 2 bases and 7 bases, there was a span of 6 bases. CDR3 length: 13 amino acids. Germline V gives CDR1 KGHSH, CDR2 LQKENI. The CDR3 loop reads CASSPDQNSPLHF. The CDR3 coding sequence is TGTGCCAGCTCACCAGACCAGAATTCACCCCTCCACTTT. The whole variable domain, filled in from reference TRBV18 and TRBJ1-6, reads NAGVMQNPRHLVRRRGQEARLRCSPMKGHSHVYWYRQLPEEGLKFMVYLQKENIIDESGMPKERFSAEFPKEGPSILRIQQVVRGDSAAYFCASSPDQNSPLHFGNGTRLTVT.

The genes are TRBV9 and TRBJ2-7; D might be TRBD1 or TRBD2, each matching 5 bases. V lost 3 bases, J lost 0 bases, and 10 bases lay in between. CDR3 size: 14 residues. Germline values: CDR1 SGDLS, CDR2 YYNGEE. CDR3 sequence reads: CASSGRDGSYEQYF. CDR3 DNA: TGTGCCAGCAGCGGCCGGGACGGCTCCTACGAGCAGTACTTC.

There are a few counts of this clonotype. The chain has TRBV6-1 and TRBJ2-7; 12 bases are shared with TRBD1. V shed 8 bases, J shed 5 bases, and the junction held 10 bases outside the gene matches. CDR3 length: 15 residues. In germline, CDR1 is MNHNS, CDR2 SASEGT. CDR3 region: CASYTPGQGANEQYF. In nucleotides, the CDR3 is TGTGCCAGCTACACTCCGGGACAGGGGGCTAACGAGCAGTACTTC.

The table lists this clonotype with a few counts. The chain uses TRBV10-3 and TRBJ2-2; 8 bases map to TRBD1. J was trimmed by 7 bases and V by 7 bases; bases with no gene match: 5. This CDR3 has 13 residues. Germline V gene sequence: CDR1 ENHRY, CDR2 SYGVKD. The CDR3 DNA reads as TGTGCCATCACAGAACAGGGGGTCGGGGAGCTGTTTTTT. Protein: CAITEQGVGELFF.

V usage is TRBV19 and J usage is TRBJ2-1, with 12 bases that match TRBD2. The germline V gene encodes CDR1 LNHDA and CDR2 SQIVND (reference sequence). The CDR3 has 15 amino acids. V was clipped by 7 bases and J by 6 bases; unmatched bases: 7. The CDR3 reads CASTETSGGINEQFF. CDR3 sequence (DNA): TGTGCCAGTACCGAGACTAGCGGGGGCATCAATGAGCAGTTCTTC.

This chain uses TRBV29-1 with TRBJ1-4; D is ambiguous. The germline V gene has CDR1 SQVTM and CDR2 ANQGSEA. The length of the CDR3 is 16 residues. The ends were cut back, 0 bases at V and 1 base at J, with 12 bases in the middle. This chain's CDR3 is CSVEEMDRQTNEKLFF. The CDR3 nucleotides are TGCAGCGTTGAAGAGATGGACCGACAAACTAATGAAAAACTGTTTTTT.

This clonotype appeared many times. The CDR3 reads CAWSVRLSNTEAFF. CDR3 nucleotides: TGTGCCTGGAGTGTACGGCTGTCGAACACTGAAGCTTTCTTT. V gene TRBV30 combines with J gene TRBJ1-1, with D unresolved. The CDR3 is 14 residues long. V was pared by 0 bases and J by 1 base, with 9 bases between. CDR1 is GTSNPN, CDR2 SVGIG, per germline (reference sequence).

Remarks on this clonotype: It may be a read error: a sequence one base away is much more abundant. V gene TRBV30 combines with J gene TRBJ1-1, with D uncertain. The germline V gene has CDR1 GTSNPN and CDR2 SVGIG (reference sequence). The length of the CDR3 is 12 residues. Trimming shortened V by 3 bases and J by 1 base, and 6 bases separated the two germline ends. The CDR3 loop is CAWRGRNTEAFF. The DNA for the CDR3 is TGTGCCTGGAGAGGACGGAACACTGAAGCTTTCTTT.

The chain has TRBV5-1 and TRBJ2-5; 7 nucleotides line up with TRBD2. The V and J ends lost 4 bases and 3 bases, in that order; junction bases with no gene match: 9. The CDR3 spans 15 residues. Germline V gives CDR1 SGHRS, CDR2 YFSETQ. CDR3 region: CASSPTGTTEETQYF. CDR3 bases: TGCGCCAGCAGCCCAACCGGGACTACCGAAGAGACCCAGTACTTC.

This clonotype has a count of ten or more. This chain joins TRBV30 and TRBJ2-3; perhaps D is TRBD1 or TRBD2 (6 bases each). Germline V CDR1 and CDR2: GTSNPN, SVGIG (reference sequence). The ends were cut back, 0 bases at V and 6 bases at J, with 13 bases in the middle. This CDR3 is built from 14 residues. The CDR3 reads CAWSVRGAPDTQYF. The CDR3 DNA reads as TGTGCCTGGAGTGTAAGGGGGGCACCCGATACGCAGTATTTT.

This rearrangement joins TRBV14 to TRBJ2-2; D is uncertain. Trimming pared 4 bases from V and 6 bases from J, leaving 18 bases between. The CDR3 totals 16 residues. Germline CDR1 and CDR2: SGHDN and FVKESK. The CDR3 DNA reads as TGTGCCAGCAGCCCCGGGCCCCATTCCACTCCCGGGGAGCTGTTTTTT. This gives the protein CASSPGPHSTPGELFF.

CDR3 loop: CASSANKNTGELFF. CDR3 nucleotide sequence: TGTGCCAGCTCAGCTAACAAGAACACCGGGGAGCTGTTTTTT. The rearrangement links TRBV18 to TRBJ2-2; no firm D call. V lost 5 bases to trimming and J lost 1 base, with 8 bases between them. Germline-derived CDR1 and CDR2 are KGHSH and LQKENI. The CDR3 is 14 residues long.

The V and J genes are TRBV5-8 and TRBJ1-2, with a possible D match to TRBD1 (5 bases). Between the trimmed V and J ends, which lost 4 bases and 2 bases, there was a span of 15 bases. Germline V gene data show CDR1 as SGHTS and CDR2 as YDEGEE. The CDR3 sequence is 15 residues long. DNA of the CDR3: TGTGCCAGCAGCCAGCCGGACCCAGGGAACTATGGCTACACCTTC. The encoded protein is CASSQPDPGNYGYTF.

The chain links TRBV12-5 to TRBJ1-5; TRBD1 aligns across 10 bases. The germline V gene has CDR1 LGHNT and CDR2 FRNRAP. V gave up 3 bases and J gave up 4 bases; unmatched junction bases: 3. There are 15 residues in the CDR3. In DNA, the CDR3 is TGTGCTAGTGGTTTCGGGGACAGGGGAAATCAGCCCCAGCATTTT. It is translated as CASGFGDRGNQPQHF.

This clonotype was found many times. The gene calls are TRBV3-1 and TRBJ1-1; TRBD1 is a possible D gene (6 bases). Germline V CDR1 and CDR2: LGHDT, YNNKEL (reference sequence). Trimming shortened V by 4 bases and J by 7 bases, and 13 bases separated the two germline ends. The length of the CDR3 is 13 residues. The DNA of the CDR3 is TGTGCCAGCAGCCTCGGGCAGGGGCTTGAAGCTTTCTTT. Translated, it gives CASSLGQGLEAFF.